These T cell receptor beta chains were read from a single sample in a study of T-cell reconstitution after alpha-beta-depleted transplantation in children. TCRdb fed the PCR reads into MiXCR, producing one record per CDR3 protein. Of 200,000 or so distinct CDR3 sequences in the sample, about 6% are singletons; the top ten hold 4.5%. The sample in question was PBMCs, obtained before TCRalphabeta/CD19-depleted stem cell transplant. The receptors shown here come from a girl under three years old with combined immunodeficiency, due to receive a stem cell transplant. Each CDR3 is given with its conserved first and last residue.

V	J	CDR3
TRBV21-1	TRBJ1-1	CASSPRLPLNTEAFF
TRBV28	TRBJ2-7	CASATSFPSYEQYF
TRBV12-3/TRBV12-4	TRBJ2-2	CASSPWDSTGELFF
TRBV5-1	TRBJ1-2	CASSLAWGANYGYTF
TRBV9	TRBJ1-1	CASSSPRGGQVNTEAFF
TRBV5-5	TRBJ1-2	CASSETGTHYGYTF
TRBV7-6	TRBJ1-5	CASSWAGRFLRPQHF
TRBV5-7	TRBJ2-7	CASRFTVSIGWYEQYF
TRBV15	TRBJ1-1	CATSTSREAFF
TRBV5-1	TRBJ2-1	CASSRDSTRFF
TRBV4-3	TRBJ2-6	CASSPRVLAGAGANVLTF
TRBV5-6	TRBJ2-7	CASSSSGTSGSNEQYF
TRBV6-5	TRBJ2-1	CASSYFPTIGRNEQFF
TRBV3-1	TRBJ2-1	CASCFSTSGRADRDNEQFF
TRBV28	TRBJ2-2	CASSYRGQLGELFF
TRBV28	TRBJ2-1	CASSLSELAEDNEQFF
TRBV29-1	TRBJ1-1	CSVEDWSGPRDTEAFF
TRBV2	TRBJ2-1	CASSEPQIPLANEQFF
TRBV5-1	TRBJ1-5	CASSLEGVSNQPQHF
TRBV2	TRBJ2-5	CASPGTTAQETQYF
TRBV7-9	TRBJ2-7	CASSLSGSGEQYF
TRBV13	TRBJ2-3	CASSPTSGRRPDTQYF
TRBV20-1	TRBJ2-3	CCARETGTGYTDTQYF
TRBV5-5	TRBJ2-7	CASSFTSGNSYEQYF
TRBV11-2	TRBJ2-2	CASSLAGPGELFF
TRBV21-1	TRBJ2-1	CASSNRLLAGGPSYNEQFF
TRBV6-5	TRBJ2-4	CASSYIRPTGNIAKNIQYF
TRBV2	TRBJ2-2	CASSGGRNTGELFF